This T cell receptor beta chain was sequenced in a study of cytomegalovirus exposure and HLA in healthy donors (dated by TCRdb to 2015 to 2018). In the study overall: An earlier analysis of several hundred of the donors reported about 260 Gb of sequence data and some 110 million unique TCR beta sequences obtained from roughly 170 million T cells. Approximately 300 gigabases of sequencing data and around 80 million unique TCR sequences made up an early release that covered 500 to 700 HLA-typed donors. The study aimed to test whether cataloging public T cell receptors could reveal signatures of past pathogen exposure. Rather than using new phenotypic data, the later analysis identified candidate immune exposures from TCR beta sequences and from how often those sequences occurred across donors. Genome-wide SNP genotypes for about 65% of the roughly 670 donors were used in a later genetic analysis, which treated that subset as a discovery cohort. Four to six DR-DQ haplotypes were handled as single units for association and clustering, since linkage in the cohort was strong. To decide whether each TCR beta V gene segment behaved as functional or pseudogenic, an earlier analysis of approximately 590 of the donors relied on high-throughput TCR beta sequencing. Typing coverage varied by locus: roughly 620-640 donors for A, B, C, DRB1 and DQB1; some 520 for DQA1; about 570 for DPA1; roughly 450 for DPB1. The genetic ancestry cluster associated with self-reported Caucasian donors included about four fifths of the roughly 380 genotyped donors. High-throughput TCR immunosequencing, statistical association of individual TCRs with disease status, and machine learning were combined to predict cytomegalovirus infection status. A separate validation cohort of about 110 different subjects was used in addition to the approximately 670-subject first cohort. HLA typing covered class I and class II loci at four-digit resolution. All discovery cohort repertoires had been generated using a single sequencing platform. The study profiled the T cell repertoires of 666 subjects by immunosequencing and related them to cytomegalovirus serostatus. Among over 350 genotyped donors of the cohort, an average of approximately 240,000 unique TCR beta nucleotide sequences were sequenced per donor, around 20% of them non-productive. Alongside the repertoire data, information on donor age, sex, ethnicity and CMV serostatus was compiled. A later analysis re-examined previously published TCR beta repertoires from more than 600 donors and added high-resolution HLA genotyping to investigate patterns of TCR occurrence.

The cohort consisted of some 730 healthy bone marrow donors. At the time of sampling, all cohort members were nominally healthy, though unrecorded immune exposures were likely present. Of the 666 cohort members, approximately 290 had a positive CMV serostatus and about 350 had a negative one, while no CMV serostatus was recorded for the donor. A peripheral blood sample was provided by each donor, and peripheral blood mononuclear cells were used for TCR beta sequencing. The Qiagen DNeasy Blood Extraction Kit was used to extract genomic DNA from the blood cell samples. Notes on this clone: It lacks a known antigen. Base qualities are not at hand, and no much larger clone is one base apart.

CDR3 length: 16 amino acids, cysteine to phenylalanine. Only the CDR3 DNA is retained, 48 bases long and in frame from the first base. The germline V gene (reference sequence) specifies PRHDT as CDR1 and FYEKMQ as CDR2. V drops 4 bases and J drops 4 bases, leaving 17 bases in between. What the research found in general, with its limitations: A later analysis associated roughly 17,000 TCR beta sequences with specific HLA alleles at a false discovery rate of 0.05. A further reported finding was that TCR beta sequences accurately predicted the HLA-A and HLA-B alleles for most subjects in the first cohort. For the cohort, immune exposure information was limited to CMV serostatus. The sequencing pipeline was judged likely to have produced a cluster of highly shared sequence variants as a technical artifact. Some IMGT-functional V segments, including TRBV6-2 and TRBV6-3, could not be told apart with the 87-base-pair reads, so those segments were excluded. The presence/absence analyses assumed that sequencing depth was roughly uniform across donors, and that assumption may not be true. When HLA alleles, especially DR and DQ, strongly co-occurred, TCR associations were difficult to assign to individual alleles. Broadly in line with IMGT annotations, most TCR beta V segments showed up in productive rearrangements about 87% or about 30% of the time in an earlier analysis of 587 of the donors. In a later analysis, the rate of TCR association differed among HLA loci, with DRB1 alleles having the most associated TCRs and HLA-C alleles having the fewest. Several of the top co-occurrence clusters appeared to be linked to parvovirus B19, influenza, CMV and Epstein-Barr virus, according to a later analysis. According to a later analysis, most CMV-associated TCR beta chains appeared to be HLA-restricted, and the HLA associations seemed to be driven largely by CMV exposure. In a later genetic analysis, fewer N-insertions in productive TCRs were reported among donors in an Asian-associated ancestry cluster than the roughly 700-donor mean. A total of 150 to 200 TCR beta chains were listed by the study as associated with cytomegalovirus. HLA typing was unavailable for some donors at each locus, so association tests used only the typed subset. In both the original and validation cohorts, the classifier was reported to diagnose cytomegalovirus status with high specificity and sensitivity. The authors suggested that the approach could potentially be generalized to other disease states and immunological phenotypes. Most TCR sequences were seen in very few donors, while some public TCRs were found in many individuals. Linkage disequilibrium might explain the correlated functional status among segregating V segments, but an unknown experimental factor could not be excluded. Only TCR beta chains were sequenced in this cohort, and the absence of alpha or paired-chain data limited detectable features. In vitro tests confirmed that three of the cytomegalovirus-associated TCR beta chains recognize cytomegalovirus antigens. In a later genetic analysis, a missense DCLRE1C variant was associated with V-gene and J-gene trimming of TCR beta chains, and the association was replicated in an independent cohort. The earlier analysis of 587 of the donors excluded some 16 rarely observed V segments, including chromosome 9 orphons, because counts were too low. In a later analysis, HLA-associated TCR beta chains were found to be more clonally expanded and to have lower generation probabilities than equally common non-associated chains.

Library prep was done by the immunoSEQ multiplex PCR assay. A mixture of 60 forward primers for TCR Vbeta segments and 13 reverse primers for TCR Jbeta segments was used in the multiplex PCR. A multiplex PCR assay on genomic DNA amplified the CDR3 region of rearranged TCR beta genes. On the Illumina HiSeq System, the amplified TCR beta libraries were sequenced as 87-base-pair reads. Under the source paper's analysis protocol: Across the roughly 640 repertoires, a later analysis counted around 80 million unique TCR beta chains, roughly 11 million of which were shared by at least two donors. A nearest-neighbor algorithm error-corrected the raw reads and collapsed the reads into unique sequences, merging closely related sequences to remove PCR and sequencing errors. Alignment of CDR3 sequences to IMGT reference sequences was used to assign V, D and J gene segments. For a sequence to be retained, a match of at least six nucleotides to both a V gene segment and a J gene segment was required. Rearrangements were classified as productive when the CDR3 lacked stop codons and remained in frame with V and J, and all other rearrangements were classified as non-productive. CDR3 was defined by IMGT convention, running from the second conserved V-encoded cysteine to the conserved J-encoded phenylalanine. The earlier analysis of more than 450 of the donors excluded sequences that lacked an unambiguous match to a single V gene segment. An earlier analysis of 450 to 650 of the donors called V segments functional above 56.7% productive rearrangements and segregating when the between-donor standard deviation exceeded 5%. To diagnose cytomegalovirus status from the catalog of TCR beta chain sequences, a statistical classification framework was built. A later analysis assigned V and J genes by comparing TCR nucleotide sequences with IMGT/GENE-DB human TR gene sequences. The TCRdist pipeline was used in a later analysis to assign CDR3 sequences and most-parsimonious VDJ recombination scenarios. In a later analysis, each TCR beta chain was defined by its CDR3 amino acid sequence together with its V-gene family, and reads without a unique V-gene family were excluded. To address suspected cross-contamination and a sequencing artifact, a later analysis removed around 600 highly shared, low-generation-probability nucleotide sequences. In a later analysis, a clonal expansion index for each public chain was calculated from normalized within-repertoire ranks of inferred template counts. In a later analysis, generation probabilities were computed using a VDJ recombination model fitted to out-of-frame rearrangements, and the results were checked against IGoR. Hypergeometric tests were used in a later analysis to score TCR-TCR, TCR-HLA and TCR-CMV co-occurrence, with a repertoire-size bias correction applied to the TCR pairs. A later analysis estimated false discovery rates by permuting HLA or CMV assignments 20 times. A later analysis grouped co-occurring TCRs with DBSCAN, adding TCRdist sequence similarity when clustering within HLA-allele-positive subsets. Repertoires with fewer than 30,000 or more than 120,000 public chains were left out of co-occurrence clustering, as were about five repertoires with anomalous nucleotide sharing. TCRdb took over this immuneACCESS table, retaining in-frame rearrangements with V and J assigned. Such tables are incomplete; in checked studies, under half of the missing clones stem from an unresolved V gene, and the remainder is unexplained. The DNA was the basis for D and trimming; V, J and clone size are from that table. The sample table records about 82,000 clones; around 85% of these occur just once. Roughly an eighth of the sample is taken by the ten largest.

Sequenced sample: PBMCs. This clonotype was obtained from a human donor in good health. The V gene is TRBV13 and the J gene is TRBJ1-3, with the D gene call left open. In nucleotide form, the sequence is TGTGCCAGCAGCTCAGCTACAAACTATATAGGAAACACCATATATTTT. This yields the protein CASSSATNYIGNTIYF.